The 3 T cell receptor beta chains below all came from one sample that was sequenced in a study of T cells in women clearing cervical HPV infection. TCRdb's copy holds only in-frame clones and misses some; the assay was immunoSEQ multiplex PCR. The sample table sets out around 39,000 clones. The sequencing input was blood buffy coat. The source of these receptors is a woman between 18 and 75 years old with a cervical HPV16 infection that either progressed to CIN3+ or cleared (not recorded which).

With respect to this clone: The read is 3 residues too short to cover the CDR3 end, so that end is filled in from the germline J gene. This chain uses TRBV2 with TRBJ1-2; D gene unclear. This CDR3 has 13 amino acids. Germline assignment: CDR1 SNHLY and CDR2 FYNNEI. Trimming removed 3 bases at V and 4 bases at J, with 9 bases between. The part of the CDR3 DNA that was read is TGTGCCAGCAGTGAGGGCCAGGCCTATGGC. It translates to CASSEGQAYG. The whole CDR3 protein is CASSEGQAYGYTF. Using reference TRBV2 and TRBJ1-2 for the parts outside the CDR3, the full variable domain is EPEVTQTPSHQVTQMGQEVILRCVPISNHLYFYWYRQILGQKVEFLVSFYNNEISEKSEIFDDQFSVERPDGSNFTLKIRSTKLEDSAMYFCASSEGQAYGYTFGSGTRLTVV.

To note about this clone: The DNA ends 3 residues before the CDR3 does, and the rest of the CDR3 is filled in from the germline J gene. This chain links TRBV5-8 with TRBJ2-7; 8 nucleotides match TRBD2. The V segment lost 4 bases and the J segment 2 bases; nucleotides outside the gene matches: 8. Germline V CDR1 and CDR2: SGHTS, YDEGEE. This CDR3 has 15 residues. CDR3 region: CASSPSGGPTYEQYF. The DNA read from the CDR3 is TGTGCCAGCAGCCCCTCGGGGGGGCCCACCTACGAG.

Note on this clone: The read falls 3 residues short of the CDR3 end, and the missing part is taken from the germline J gene. The V gene is TRBV6-1, the J gene TRBJ1-6; D ambiguous. Deletions cut 2 bases from V and 10 bases from J, with 18 bases between. The CDR3 runs 16 residues. Germline lookup yields CDR1 MNHNS and CDR2 SASEGT. The chain's CDR3 is CASSEWVGKSGSPLHF. The sequenced CDR3 bases are TGTGCCAGCAGTGAATGGGTCGGAAAGTCGGGGTCACCC.